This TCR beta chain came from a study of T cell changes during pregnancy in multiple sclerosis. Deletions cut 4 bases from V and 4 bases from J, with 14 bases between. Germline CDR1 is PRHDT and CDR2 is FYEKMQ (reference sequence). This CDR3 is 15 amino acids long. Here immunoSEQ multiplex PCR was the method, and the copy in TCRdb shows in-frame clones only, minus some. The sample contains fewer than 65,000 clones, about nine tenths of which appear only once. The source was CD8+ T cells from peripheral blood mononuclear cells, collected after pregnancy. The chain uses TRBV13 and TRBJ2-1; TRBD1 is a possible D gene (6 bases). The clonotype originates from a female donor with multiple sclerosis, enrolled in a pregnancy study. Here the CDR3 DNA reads TGTGCCAGCAGCTCAAGGGGGTTAGGGTACAATGAGCAGTTCTTC. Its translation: CASSSRGLGYNEQFF.